This TCR beta chain emerged from a study of blood T cell repertoires in COVID-19 (dated by TCRdb to about 2020). At the level of the whole study: Samples covering the acute and convalescent phases of COVID-19 were provided by collaborators in the United States, Italy and Spain. The samples were drawn from two sources: the first 160 participants of the ongoing ImmuneRACE study, and fewer than 1,500 subjects contributed by 6 global collaborators. The repertoires were released in a freely available public database meant as a resource for research on the immune response to SARS-CoV-2. The prospective study material was composed of cDNA or gDNA derived from T cells, B-cell-depleted T cells, or PBMCs. Where available, HLA class I and class II types were taken from metadata supplied by the sample provider and were not determined by assay-based typing. Sample metadata almost always included a de-identified subject ID, COVID-19 status, age in years and sex. Subjects who had been exposed to COVID-19, were actively infected with it, or had recovered from it provided the deeply sampled blood TCRbeta repertoires that made up the dataset.

Each collaborating institution followed its own protocols to collect whole blood in K2EDTA tubes. Collaborator samples were shipped for TCRbeta analysis as frozen whole blood, isolated PBMCs, or DNA extracted from either sample type. Clipping removes 6 bases from V and 4 bases from J, with 8 as the unmatched junction base count. Sequences MGHRA (CDR1) and YSYEKL (CDR2) are obtained from the germline V gene. Measured from the cysteine to the phenylalanine, the CDR3 is 14 residues long. Of the read, only the CDR3 DNA is kept; its 42 bases are in frame from base 1. TCRbeta CDR3 regions were amplified from genomic DNA by means of the immunoSEQ Assay, a bias-controlled multiplex PCR. The original methods were these. Within the assay, amplification of reference gene primers was used to estimate how many nucleated cells each sample contained. Sequence reads were collapsed and filtered to measure the absolute abundance of every unique TCRbeta CDR3 rearrangement. For each sample, productive Simpson clonality was calculated by taking the square root of Simpson's diversity index across productive rearrangements. In its TCRdb copy, this immuneACCESS table keeps in-frame sequences only and misses some clones. Where compared with another copy, unresolved V genes explain less than half of these, and the others have no known cause. That table furnishes V, J and clone size, whereas the DNA furnished D and trimming. Counted in this sample were approximately 190,000 clones; about 88% of them appeared once. The biggest ten clones account for 14% of the sample.

To note about this clone: Its binding antigen is unknown. No quality values exist for individual bases; no much larger clone is one base distant.

Here is what the overall study found, with its caveats: Clinical and demographic metadata were provided uncurated, with the amount varying by source and participant.

Recombination linked TRBV4-1 to TRBJ1-1, with TRBD1 matching 7 junction bases. This sequence originates from a man between 25 and 39 years old with active or convalescent COVID-19. The specimen sequenced was peripheral blood. The sequenced DNA: TGCGCCAGCAGGGAGAGACAGGGTGGCACTGAAGCTTTCTTT. It codes for CASRERQGGTEAFF.